Listed here are 21 T cell receptor beta chains from one sample, sequenced in a study of control samples from healthy donors and cancer patients. The method was immunoSEQ multiplex PCR; TCRdb's version includes in-frame clones alone and lacks a portion of them. The repertoire has 100,000 to 150,000 clones, less than 95% of them found once; the top ten carry about 3.5%. Sequencing was done on a sample of blood. These receptors were obtained from a man between 25 and 39 years old in good health.

V and J are TRBV18 and TRBJ2-5; D is possibly TRBD1 (6 bases). Trimming removed 3 bases from V and 0 bases from J, with 11 bases in between. The CDR3 consists of 15 residues. Germline loops: CDR1 KGHSH, CDR2 LQKENI. The CDR3 nucleotides read TGTGCCAGCTCACCGAGCCAGGGGAACCAAGAGACCCAGTACTTC. Translated, it gives CASSPSQGNQETQYF.

The chain has TRBV28 and TRBJ2-7; 8 bases match TRBD1. Germline V CDR1 and CDR2: MDHEN, SYDVKM. CDR3 size: 14 residues. V shed 7 bases, J shed 0 bases, and the junction held 5 bases outside the gene matches. CDR3 protein: CASTRTGSSYEQYF. The CDR3 DNA reads TGTGCCAGCACTCGGACAGGGAGCTCCTACGAGCAGTACTTC.

The chain joins TRBV2 to TRBJ2-7; tentative D call: TRBD1 (5 bases). V dropped 6 bases and J dropped 3 bases, with 18 bases sitting between them. Germline loops: CDR1 SNHLY, CDR2 FYNNEI. This CDR3 has 15 residues. The CDR3 DNA reads TGTGCCAGCAGGGAATCATACGGGCAGGGCTACGAGCAGTACTTC. Translating it yields CASRESYGQGYEQYF.

The chain uses TRBV7-2 and TRBJ2-5; 9 bases are shared with TRBD2. Unmatched junction bases numbered 10, after V lost 5 bases and J lost 6 bases. This CDR3 is built from 15 residues. Germline CDR1 reads SGHTA; CDR2 reads FQGNSA. CDR3: CASSPAGGTVKTQYF. Here the CDR3 DNA reads TGTGCCAGCAGCCCAGCGGGGGGTACGGTGAAGACCCAGTACTTC.

The rearrangement uses TRBV7-8 and TRBJ2-7, with 7 bases that match TRBD1. CDR3 length equals 14 residues. V gave up 5 bases and J gave up 2 bases; unmatched junction bases: 6. CDR1 and CDR2 (germline): SGHVS, FQNEAQ. The CDR3 DNA reads as TGTGCCAGCAGCGTAAGACAGGGTCCCTACGAGCAGTACTTC. It codes for CASSVRQGPYEQYF.

The chain carries TRBV4-3 and TRBJ1-1, with D unresolved. The V gene lost 0 bases and the J gene lost 6 bases, with 14 bases spanning the gap. Germline V gene lookup returns CDR1 LGHNA and CDR2 YSLEER. The CDR3 runs 15 residues. The CDR3 loop reads CASSQDRRLPSEAFF. The DNA for the CDR3 is TGCGCCAGCAGCCAAGATAGGAGACTCCCCTCTGAAGCTTTCTTT.

This chain joins TRBV10-3 and TRBJ2-7; TRBD1 matches at 9 bases. CDR1 and CDR2 from the germline V gene are ENHRY and SYGVKD. Trimming removed 7 bases from V and 5 bases from J; junction bases left unmatched: 3. The CDR3 runs to 12 residues. CDR3 in amino acids: CAIMTGGDEQYF. The CDR3, as DNA: TGTGCCATCATGACAGGGGGGGACGAGCAGTACTTC.

This clone showed up just once. V and J are TRBV2 and TRBJ1-5; no firm D call. Germline V gives CDR1 SNHLY, CDR2 FYNNEI. The CDR3 consists of 15 residues. V was pared by 8 bases and J by 3 bases, with 17 bases between. The CDR3 region is CASVPSGGLNQPQHF. DNA for the CDR3: TGTGCCAGCGTCCCCTCGGGCGGCCTCAATCAGCCCCAGCATTTT.

J is TRBJ1-1 and V is TRBV10-1, with a tentative D call TRBD1 (6 bases). CDR3 length: 15 amino acids. Trimming removed 0 bases from V and 1 base from J, with 9 bases in between. From germline, CDR1 is WNHNN and CDR2 SYGVQD (reference sequence). The CDR3 region is CASSESRGANTEAFF. The CDR3 coding sequence is TGCGCCAGCAGTGAGTCGCGGGGGGCGAACACTGAAGCTTTCTTT.

J is TRBJ1-5 and V is TRBV7-2, with TRBD1 identical over 8 bases. CDR1 is SGHTA, CDR2 FQGNSA, per germline. Trimming cost V 4 bases and J 4 bases; bases outside gene matches: 12. There are 17 residues in the CDR3. CDR3 in amino acids: CASSSESRGRGNQPQHF. CDR3 bases: TGTGCCAGCAGCTCTGAATCCAGGGGGCGAGGTAATCAGCCCCAGCATTTT.

The chain couples TRBV4-1 to TRBJ2-7; D is unresolved. V dropped 1 base and J dropped 4 bases, with 17 bases sitting between them. The CDR3 is 16 amino acids. Germline lookup yields CDR1 MGHRA and CDR2 YSYEKL. The CDR3 DNA reads as TGCGCCAGCAGCCAAGTATTGTCAGGAATCGCTTACGAGCAGTACTTC. Its translation is CASSQVLSGIAYEQYF.

The CDR3 loop is CASKGQFNSPLHF. DNA for the CDR3: TGTGCCAGTAAGGGGCAGTTCAACTCACCCCTCCACTTT. V gene TRBV19 combines with J gene TRBJ1-6, with D possibly TRBD1 on 5 matching bases. V shed 7 bases and J shed 10 bases, with 14 bases lying between them. Germline loops: CDR1 LNHDA, CDR2 SQIVND (reference sequence). CDR3 length: 13 amino acids.

The chain joins TRBV3-1 (or the pseudogene TRBV3-2) to TRBJ1-4; 7 bases are a match to TRBD1. The V segment lost 6 bases and the J segment 5 bases; nucleotides outside the gene matches: 9. Germline V CDR1 and CDR2: LGHDT, YNNKEL (reference sequence). The CDR3 has 15 residues. The CDR3 DNA reads as TGTGCCAGCAGTCTTCGGACAGGCCGAAATGAAAAACTGTTTTTT. Its translation: CASSLRTGRNEKLFF.

The chain joins TRBV5-8 to TRBJ1-5; TRBD1 matches 9 bases. CDR3 length: 18 residues. Looked up from germline, CDR1 is SGHTS and CDR2 is YDEGEE. Losses at the gene ends were 4 bases for V and 0 bases for J; bases not matched to a gene: 11. The CDR3 DNA follows: TGTGCCAGCAGCGTGGGGGGACAGGGAGGAAGTAGCAATCAGCCCCAGCATTTT. Amino acids: CASSVGGQGGSSNQPQHF.

CDR3 bases: TGTGCCAGCAGCGGAGGTAGTTGGTACCAAGAGACCCAGTACTTC. This codes for CASSGGSWYQETQYF. This rearrangement joins TRBV3-1 (or the pseudogene TRBV3-2) to TRBJ2-5; D is possibly TRBD2 (5 bases). Germline lookup yields CDR1 LGHDT and CDR2 YNNKEL (reference sequence). The ends were cut back, 5 bases at V and 0 bases at J, with 13 bases in the middle. CDR3 size: 15 residues.

This clone was recorded once. The chain carries TRBV5-1 and TRBJ2-5, with D possibly matching TRBD1 (6 bases). This CDR3 has 16 residues. The germline gives CDR1 SGHRS, CDR2 YFSETQ. Trimming left V 3 bases short and J 5 bases short, with 20 bases between. Written as DNA, the CDR3 is TGCGCCAGCAGCTCAGATCTCAGGGGAGAGGGGGAGACCCAGTACTTC. Protein product: CASSSDLRGEGETQYF.

The V and J genes are TRBV30 and TRBJ2-1; D uncertain. Germline assignment: CDR1 GTSNPN and CDR2 SVGIG (reference sequence). V lost 6 bases and J 2 bases, leaving 14 bases between the germline ends. The CDR3 runs to 14 residues. The CDR3 spells CACVRQAAYNEQFF. The CDR3 DNA is TGTGCCTGTGTCCGCCAGGCCGCCTACAATGAGCAGTTCTTC.

The rearrangement uses TRBV9 and TRBJ2-2; TRBD2 might be the D (6 bases). The CDR3 is 16 amino acids. The V gene's germline CDR1 is SGDLS and CDR2 YYNGEE. Trimming removed 3 bases from V and 0 bases from J, with 12 bases in between. The chain's CDR3 is CASSGRGGTNTGELFF. Written as DNA, the CDR3 is TGTGCCAGCAGCGGGAGGGGCGGGACGAACACCGGGGAGCTGTTTTTT.

V and J are TRBV7-2 and TRBJ2-7; D unclear. Germline CDR1 SGHTA, CDR2 FQGNSA. The CDR3 is 15 amino acids. Trimming took off 1 base at V and 4 bases at J, with 14 bases between the two ends. CDR3 sequence reads: CASSLEPLDPYEQYF. Here the CDR3 DNA reads TGTGCCAGCAGCTTAGAACCCCTAGACCCTTACGAGCAGTACTTC.

This sequence joins TRBV3-1 (or the pseudogene TRBV3-2) and TRBJ2-5; D may be TRBD2 (6 bases). Germline CDR1 and CDR2: LGHDT and YNNKEL (reference sequence). V lost 1 base and J lost 3, with 12 bases in between. The length of the CDR3 is 15 residues. CDR3 bases: TGTGCCAGCAGCCAAGCTGGGTCGGGGGAAGAGACCCAGTACTTC. This encodes CASSQAGSGEETQYF.

This clone was seen a few times. V is TRBV25-1 and J is TRBJ2-7; D is possibly TRBD1 (6 bases). The V and J ends lost 1 base and 5 bases respectively, with 9 bases between them. The CDR3 totals 13 residues. Germline values: CDR1 MGHDK, CDR2 SYGVNS. CDR3 loop: CASSEWGHNEQYF. CDR3 coding DNA: TGTGCCAGCAGTGAATGGGGACATAACGAGCAGTACTTC.